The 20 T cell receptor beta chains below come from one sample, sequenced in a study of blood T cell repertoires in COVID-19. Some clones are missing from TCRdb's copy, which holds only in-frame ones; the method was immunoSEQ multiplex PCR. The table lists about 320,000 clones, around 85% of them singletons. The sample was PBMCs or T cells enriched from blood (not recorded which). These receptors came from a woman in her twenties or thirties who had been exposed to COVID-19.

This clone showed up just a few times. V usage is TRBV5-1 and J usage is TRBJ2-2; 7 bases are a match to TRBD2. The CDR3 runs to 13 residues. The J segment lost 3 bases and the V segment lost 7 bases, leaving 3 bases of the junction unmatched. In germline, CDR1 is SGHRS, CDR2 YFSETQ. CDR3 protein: CASRRGDTGELFF. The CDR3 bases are TGCGCCAGCCGCCGGGGGGACACCGGGGAGCTGTTTTTT.

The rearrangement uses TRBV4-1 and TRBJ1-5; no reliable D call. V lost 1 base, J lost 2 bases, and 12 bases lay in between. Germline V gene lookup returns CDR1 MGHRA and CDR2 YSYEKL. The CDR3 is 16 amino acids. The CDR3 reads CASSQGGGRGNQPQHF. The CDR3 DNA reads TGCGCCAGCAGCCAAGGGGGAGGGAGGGGCAATCAGCCCCAGCATTTT.

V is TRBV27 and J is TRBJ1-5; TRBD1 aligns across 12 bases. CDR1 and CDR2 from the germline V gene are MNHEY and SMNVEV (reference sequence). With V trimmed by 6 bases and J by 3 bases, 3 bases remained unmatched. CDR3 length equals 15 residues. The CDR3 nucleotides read TGTGCCAGCAGGGAGGGACAGGGGGCCAATCAGCCCCAGCATTTT. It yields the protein CASREGQGANQPQHF.

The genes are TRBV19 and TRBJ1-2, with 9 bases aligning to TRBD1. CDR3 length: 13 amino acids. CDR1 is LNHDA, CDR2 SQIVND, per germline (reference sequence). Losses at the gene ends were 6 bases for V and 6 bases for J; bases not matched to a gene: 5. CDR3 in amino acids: CASRNRGHNGYTF. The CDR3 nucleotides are TGTGCCAGTAGGAACAGGGGGCATAATGGCTACACCTTC.

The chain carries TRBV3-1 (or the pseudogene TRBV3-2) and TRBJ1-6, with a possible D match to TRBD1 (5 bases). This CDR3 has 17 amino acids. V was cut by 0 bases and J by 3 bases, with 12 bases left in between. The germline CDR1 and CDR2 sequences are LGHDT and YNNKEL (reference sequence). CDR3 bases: TGTGCCAGCAGCCAAGATAGGGCAGGGTTCTATAATTCACCCCTCCACTTT. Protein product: CASSQDRAGFYNSPLHF.

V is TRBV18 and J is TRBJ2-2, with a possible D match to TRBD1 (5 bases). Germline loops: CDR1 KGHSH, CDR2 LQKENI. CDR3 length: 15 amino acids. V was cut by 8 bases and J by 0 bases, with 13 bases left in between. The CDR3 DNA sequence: TGTGCCAGCACGGCCAGGGAAACGAACACCGGGGAGCTGTTTTTT. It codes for CASTARETNTGELFF.

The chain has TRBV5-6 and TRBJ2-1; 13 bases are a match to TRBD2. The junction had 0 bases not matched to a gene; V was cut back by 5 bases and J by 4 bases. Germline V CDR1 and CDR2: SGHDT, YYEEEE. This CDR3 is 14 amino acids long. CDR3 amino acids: CASRLAGGYNEQFF. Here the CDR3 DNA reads TGTGCCAGCAGACTAGCGGGAGGGTACAATGAGCAGTTCTTC.

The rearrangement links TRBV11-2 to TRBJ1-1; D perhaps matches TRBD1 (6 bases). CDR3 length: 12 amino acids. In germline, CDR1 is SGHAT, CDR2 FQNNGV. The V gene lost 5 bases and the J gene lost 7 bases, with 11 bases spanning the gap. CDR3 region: CASSATGREAFF. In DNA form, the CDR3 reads TGTGCCAGCAGCGCGACAGGACGTGAAGCTTTCTTT.

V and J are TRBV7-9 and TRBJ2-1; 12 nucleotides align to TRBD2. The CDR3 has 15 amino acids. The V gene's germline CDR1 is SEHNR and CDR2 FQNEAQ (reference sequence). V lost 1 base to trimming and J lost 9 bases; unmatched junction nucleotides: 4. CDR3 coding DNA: TGTGCCAGCAGCTTAGGACTAGCGGGAGAGGTTGAGCAGTTCTTC. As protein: CASSLGLAGEVEQFF.

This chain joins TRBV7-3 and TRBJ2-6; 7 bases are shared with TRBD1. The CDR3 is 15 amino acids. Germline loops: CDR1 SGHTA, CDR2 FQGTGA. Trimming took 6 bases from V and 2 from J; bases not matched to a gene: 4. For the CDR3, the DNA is TGTGCCAGCAGTCCTCAGGGGGCTGGGGCCAACGTCCTGACTTTC. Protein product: CASSPQGAGANVLTF.

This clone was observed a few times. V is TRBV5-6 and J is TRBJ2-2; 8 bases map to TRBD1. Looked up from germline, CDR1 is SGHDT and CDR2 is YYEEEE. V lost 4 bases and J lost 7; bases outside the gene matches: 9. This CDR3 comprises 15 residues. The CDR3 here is CASSHPDRVIGELFF. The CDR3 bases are TGTGCCAGCAGCCACCCGGACAGGGTCATCGGGGAGCTGTTTTTT.

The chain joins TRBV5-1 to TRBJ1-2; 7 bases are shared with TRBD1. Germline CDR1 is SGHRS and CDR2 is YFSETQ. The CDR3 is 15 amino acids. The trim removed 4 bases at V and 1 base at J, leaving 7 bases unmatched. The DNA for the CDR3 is TGCGCCAGCAGCCTAGGACAGGCGAGTAACTATGGCTACACCTTC. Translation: CASSLGQASNYGYTF.

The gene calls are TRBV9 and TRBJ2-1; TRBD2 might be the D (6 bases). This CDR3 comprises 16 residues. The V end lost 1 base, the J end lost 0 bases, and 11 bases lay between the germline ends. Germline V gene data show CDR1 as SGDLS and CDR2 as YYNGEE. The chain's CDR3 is CASSVTGVASYNEQFF. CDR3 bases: TGTGCCAGCAGCGTAACGGGGGTGGCCTCCTACAATGAGCAGTTCTTC.

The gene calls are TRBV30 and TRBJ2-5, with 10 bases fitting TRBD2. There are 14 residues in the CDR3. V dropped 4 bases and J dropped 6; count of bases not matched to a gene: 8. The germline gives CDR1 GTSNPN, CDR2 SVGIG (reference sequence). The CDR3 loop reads CAWTLGLADQTQYF. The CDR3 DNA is TGTGCCTGGACCTTAGGACTAGCGGATCAGACCCAGTACTTC.

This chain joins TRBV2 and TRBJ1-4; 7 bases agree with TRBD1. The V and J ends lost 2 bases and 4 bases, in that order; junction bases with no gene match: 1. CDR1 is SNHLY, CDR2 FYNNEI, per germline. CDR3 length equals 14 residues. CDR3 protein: CASSENRGNEKLFF. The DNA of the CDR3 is TGTGCCAGCAGTGAAAACAGGGGTAATGAAAAACTGTTTTTT.

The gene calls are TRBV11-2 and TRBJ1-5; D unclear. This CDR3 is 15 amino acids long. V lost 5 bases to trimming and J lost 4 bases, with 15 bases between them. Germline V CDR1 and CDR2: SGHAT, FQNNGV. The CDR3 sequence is CASSPAPGRNQPQHF. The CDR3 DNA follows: TGTGCCAGCAGCCCAGCTCCGGGGAGAAATCAGCCCCAGCATTTT.

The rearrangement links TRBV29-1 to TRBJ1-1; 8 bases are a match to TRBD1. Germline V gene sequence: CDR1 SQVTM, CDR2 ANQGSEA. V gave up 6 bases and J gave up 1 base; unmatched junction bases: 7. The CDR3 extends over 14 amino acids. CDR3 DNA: TGCAGCGTCTCCGGGACAGGTAGGAACACTGAAGCTTTCTTT. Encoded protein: CSVSGTGRNTEAFF.

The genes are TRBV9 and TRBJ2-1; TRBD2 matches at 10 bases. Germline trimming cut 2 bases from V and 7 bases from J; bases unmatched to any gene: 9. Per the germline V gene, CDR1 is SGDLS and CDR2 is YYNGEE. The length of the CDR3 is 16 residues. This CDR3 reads CASSVSSGSGTNEQFF. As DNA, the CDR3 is TGTGCCAGCAGCGTGTCTAGCGGGAGTGGGACAAATGAGCAGTTCTTC.

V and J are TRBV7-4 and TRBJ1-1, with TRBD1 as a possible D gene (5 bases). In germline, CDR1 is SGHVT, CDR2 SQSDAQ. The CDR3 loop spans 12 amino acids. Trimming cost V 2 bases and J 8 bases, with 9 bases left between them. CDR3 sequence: CASSLNRPEAFF. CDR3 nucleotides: TGTGCCAGCAGCTTAAACAGGCCCGAAGCTTTCTTT.

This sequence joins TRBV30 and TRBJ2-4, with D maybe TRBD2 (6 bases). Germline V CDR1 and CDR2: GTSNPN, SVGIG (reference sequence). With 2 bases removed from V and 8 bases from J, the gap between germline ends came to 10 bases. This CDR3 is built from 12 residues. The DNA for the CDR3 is TGTGCCTGGAGTTTTAGCGGTGACATTCAGTACTTC. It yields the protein CAWSFSGDIQYF.